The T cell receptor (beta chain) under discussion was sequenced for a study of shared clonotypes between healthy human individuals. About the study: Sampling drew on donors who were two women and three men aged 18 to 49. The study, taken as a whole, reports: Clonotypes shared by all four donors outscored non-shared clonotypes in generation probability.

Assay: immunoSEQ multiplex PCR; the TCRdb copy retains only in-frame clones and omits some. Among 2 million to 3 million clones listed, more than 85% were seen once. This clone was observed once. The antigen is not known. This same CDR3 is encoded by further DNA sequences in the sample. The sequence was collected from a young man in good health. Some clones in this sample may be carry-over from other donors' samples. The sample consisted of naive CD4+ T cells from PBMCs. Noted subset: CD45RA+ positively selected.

As DNA, the CDR3 is TGTGCCAGCTCACCGGGACAGGGGGCAGGAGAGACCCAGTACTTC. This codes for CASSPGQGAGETQYF. This chain connects TRBV18 to TRBJ2-5, with TRBD1 matching over 12 bases. CDR1 is KGHSH, CDR2 LQKENI, per germline. The CDR3 has 15 amino acids. The J segment lost 4 bases and the V segment lost 3 bases, leaving 3 bases of the junction unmatched. Drawing the rest from reference TRBV18 and TRBJ2-5, the complete variable domain is NAGVMQNPRHLVRRRGQEARLRCSPMKGHSHVYWYRQLPEEGLKFMVYLQKENIIDESGMPKERFSAEFPKEGPSILRIQQVVRGDSAAYFCASSPGQGAGETQYFGPGTRLLVL.